The 9 T cell receptor beta chains presented below share a single source sample, sequenced in a study of blood T cell repertoires in COVID-19. The data were produced by immunoSEQ multiplex PCR, yet TCRdb's version contains in-frame clones alone and is incomplete. The table includes some 58,000 clones, approximately 88% detected once. Sequencing used peripheral blood. The receptors were sampled from a human donor in a cohort sampled during active COVID-19.

This sequence joins TRBV9 and TRBJ2-1, with D unclear. Germline V gives CDR1 SGDLS, CDR2 YYNGEE. V lost 3 bases and J 0 bases, leaving 10 bases between the germline ends. The CDR3 totals 15 residues. CDR3 nucleotide sequence: TGTGCCAGCAGCGCGCGCCCTAGCTCCTACAATGAGCAGTTCTTC. Encoded protein: CASSARPSSYNEQFF.

This clone came up once. The rearrangement uses TRBV5-1 and TRBJ1-2, with D perhaps TRBD1 (6 bases). Germline CDR1 and CDR2: SGHRS and YFSETQ. CDR3 size: 15 residues. The V end lost 0 bases, the J end lost 3 bases, and 12 bases lay between the germline ends. The CDR3 DNA follows: TGCGCCAGCAGCTTGGACAGGGTAGATGACTATGGCTACACCTTC. Translating gives CASSLDRVDDYGYTF. The full variable domain, its missing parts supplied by reference TRBV5-1 and TRBJ1-2, is KAGVTQTPRYLIKTRGQQVTLSCSPISGHRSVSWYQQTPGQGLQFLFEYFSETQRNKGNFPGRFSGRQFSNSRSEMNVSTLELGDSALYLCASSLDRVDDYGYTFGSGTRLTVV.

This chain links TRBV24-1 with TRBJ2-2; 7 bases are shared with TRBD2. CDR1 and CDR2 (germline): KGHDR, SFDVKD. V lost 5 bases, J lost 6 bases, and 5 bases stayed unmatched. This CDR3 comprises 14 residues. The CDR3 spells CATSGPGGPGELFF. CDR3 nucleotides: TGTGCCACCAGTGGCCCGGGGGGACCCGGGGAGCTGTTTTTT.

The chain employs TRBV4-3 and TRBJ2-1, with 11 nucleotides matching TRBD2. V shed 4 bases, J shed 0 bases, and the junction held 14 bases outside the gene matches. From germline, CDR1 is LGHNA and CDR2 YSLEER. The CDR3 is 20 residues long. The CDR3 DNA sequence: TGCGCCAGCAGCCGACAACTAGCGGGGGACCTTGGAGGCTCCTACAATGAGCAGTTCTTC. The encoded protein is CASSRQLAGDLGGSYNEQFF.

J is TRBJ1-3 and V is TRBV18; the match to TRBD1 covers 11 bases. The germline CDR1 and CDR2 sequences are KGHSH and LQKENI. V dropped 6 bases and J dropped 0; count of bases not matched to a gene: 10. The CDR3 is 18 amino acids. The CDR3 nucleotides are TGTGCCAGCTCCAAGGACAGGGGGCTGACCCACTCTGGAAACACCATATATTTT. Its translation is CASSKDRGLTHSGNTIYF.

The chain uses TRBV15 and TRBJ1-2, with TRBD1 matching 8 bases. This CDR3 spans 18 amino acids. Germline assignment: CDR1 LNHNV and CDR2 YYDKDF (reference sequence). The V and J ends lost 0 bases and 8 bases, in that order; junction bases with no gene match: 17. Here the CDR3 reads CATSRDGYVAGGVRGYTF. CDR3 DNA: TGTGCCACCAGCAGAGATGGTTACGTTGCAGGGGGCGTAAGGGGCTACACCTTC.

This clone has only one observation. The chain employs TRBV7-6 and TRBJ2-3; the match to TRBD2 covers 10 bases. Germline V CDR1 and CDR2: SGHVS, FNYEAQ. Trimming cost V 1 base and J 1 base; bases outside gene matches: 8. The CDR3 contains 18 residues. The CDR3 DNA sequence: TGTGCCAGCAGCTTAGGGCTAGCGGGAGTAGGGGGCACAGATACGCAGTATTTT. Protein: CASSLGLAGVGGTDTQYF.

The chain's CDR3 is CASSLARRNEQFF. Written as DNA, the CDR3 is TGTGCCAGCTCACTTGCCCGGAGGAATGAGCAGTTCTTC. The chain carries TRBV18 and TRBJ2-1; D is perhaps TRBD2 (5 bases). The germline V gene encodes CDR1 KGHSH and CDR2 LQKENI. V was shortened by 4 bases and J by 7 bases, with 11 bases between the two germline ends. The CDR3 runs 13 residues. Supplemented by reference TRBV18 and TRBJ2-1, the full variable domain reads NAGVMQNPRHLVRRRGQEARLRCSPMKGHSHVYWYRQLPEEGLKFMVYLQKENIIDESGMPKERFSAEFPKEGPSILRIQQVVRGDSAAYFCASSLARRNEQFFGPGTRLTVL.

The genes are TRBV5-1 and TRBJ1-6; D might be TRBD1 (6 bases). Germline CDR1 reads SGHRS; CDR2 reads YFSETQ. V was pared by 1 base and J by 14 bases, with 13 bases between. This CDR3 region has 13 residues. The CDR3 loop reads CASSLQGSEALHF. For the CDR3, the DNA is TGCGCCAGCAGCTTGCAGGGGAGCGAGGCCCTCCACTTT.